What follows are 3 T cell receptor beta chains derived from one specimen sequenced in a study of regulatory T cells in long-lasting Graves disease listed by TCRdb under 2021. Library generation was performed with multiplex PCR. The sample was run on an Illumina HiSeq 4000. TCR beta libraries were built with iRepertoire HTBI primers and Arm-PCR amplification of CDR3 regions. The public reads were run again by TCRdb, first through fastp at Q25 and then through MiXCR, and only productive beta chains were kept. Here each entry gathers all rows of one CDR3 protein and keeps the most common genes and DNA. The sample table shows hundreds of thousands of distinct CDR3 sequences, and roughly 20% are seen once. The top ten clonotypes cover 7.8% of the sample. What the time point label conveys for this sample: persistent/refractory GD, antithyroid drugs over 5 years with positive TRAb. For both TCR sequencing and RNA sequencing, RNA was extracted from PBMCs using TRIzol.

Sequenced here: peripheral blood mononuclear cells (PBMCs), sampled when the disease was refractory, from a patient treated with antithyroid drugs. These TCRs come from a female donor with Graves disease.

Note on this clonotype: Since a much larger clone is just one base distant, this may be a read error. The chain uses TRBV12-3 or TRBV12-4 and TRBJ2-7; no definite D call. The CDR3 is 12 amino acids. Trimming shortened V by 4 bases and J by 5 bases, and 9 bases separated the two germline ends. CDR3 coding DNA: TGTGCCAGCAGTTACTCCCCCAACGAGCAGTACTTC. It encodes CASSYSPNEQYF.

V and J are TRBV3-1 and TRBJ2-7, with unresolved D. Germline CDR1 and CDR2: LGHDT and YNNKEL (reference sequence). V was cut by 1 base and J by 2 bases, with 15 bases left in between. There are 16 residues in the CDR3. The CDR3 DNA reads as TGTGCCAGCAGCCAAGGAGCTTTCACAGTAACCTACGAGCAGTACTTC. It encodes CASSQGAFTVTYEQYF.

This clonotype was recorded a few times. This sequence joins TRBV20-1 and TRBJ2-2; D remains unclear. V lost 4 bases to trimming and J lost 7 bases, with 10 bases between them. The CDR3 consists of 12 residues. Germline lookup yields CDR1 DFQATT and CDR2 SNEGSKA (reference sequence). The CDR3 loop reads CSAKGMDGELFF. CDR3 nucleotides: TGCAGTGCTAAAGGGATGGACGGGGAGCTGTTTTTT.